The 3 T cell receptor beta chains listed next were all sequenced from one sample in a study of identical twins. TCRdb used MiXCR to reprocess the 5' RACE reads, holding one entry per CDR3 protein. Counted here are fewer than 900,000 distinct CDR3 sequences, 18% occurring once; the ten biggest clones make up roughly 14%. A further study also used this sample, focusing on T cells expressing NK-cell markers.

The specimen was PBMCs. Receptor source: a woman aged 18 to 35 in good health.

The chain is built from TRBV14 and TRBJ2-7, with D perhaps matching TRBD1 (5 bases). The V end was cut by 0 bases, the J end by 5 bases, with 14 bases between. This CDR3 contains 15 residues. Germline-derived CDR1 and CDR2 are SGHDN and FVKESK. The CDR3 DNA reads TGTGCCAGCAGCCAAGAGGTCAGGGTAGTTCACGAGCAGTACTTC. Its protein is CASSQEVRVVHEQYF.

The sample holds a few counts of this clonotype. V usage is TRBV10-3 and J usage is TRBJ2-7; D ambiguous. The CDR3 sequence is 13 residues long. The V gene's germline CDR1 is ENHRY and CDR2 SYGVKD. Trimming stripped 4 bases from V and 2 bases from J, with 9 bases between. Here the CDR3 DNA reads TGTGCCATCAGTGGCTACCCCACCTACGAGCAGTACTTC. It specifies CAISGYPTYEQYF.

This clonotype was seen only a few times. The chain recombines TRBV12-3 or TRBV12-4 with TRBJ2-4, with D possibly being TRBD2 (7 bases). V was cut by 2 bases and J by 1 base, with 12 bases left in between. CDR3 length: 16 amino acids. CDR3 region: CASSLSGGRAKNIQYF. DNA of the CDR3: TGTGCCAGCAGTTTATCGGGGGGCAGGGCCAAAAACATTCAGTACTTC.